The entry below gives a single T cell receptor beta chain sequence along with its context. TCRdb's copy holds only in-frame clones and misses some; the assay was immunoSEQ multiplex PCR. The repertoire consists of around 230,000 clones, with 75% to 85% occurring once and the leading ten covering around 11%. This record belongs to a study of blood T cell repertoires in COVID-19. About the study: Specimens from acute and convalescent COVID-19 originated in the United States, Italy and Spain. T cells, B-cell-depleted T cells, or PBMCs supplied cDNA or gDNA.

The length of the CDR3 is 11 residues. The genes are TRBV12-1 and TRBJ1-2. TRBV12-1 is designated a pseudogene. The specimen was peripheral blood. The source of this sequence is a woman aged 60-75 years with active or convalescent COVID-19. The CDR3 loop reads CASSRPRGYTF. The CDR3 DNA follows: TGTGCCAGCAGCCGCCCCCGGGGCTACACCTTC.